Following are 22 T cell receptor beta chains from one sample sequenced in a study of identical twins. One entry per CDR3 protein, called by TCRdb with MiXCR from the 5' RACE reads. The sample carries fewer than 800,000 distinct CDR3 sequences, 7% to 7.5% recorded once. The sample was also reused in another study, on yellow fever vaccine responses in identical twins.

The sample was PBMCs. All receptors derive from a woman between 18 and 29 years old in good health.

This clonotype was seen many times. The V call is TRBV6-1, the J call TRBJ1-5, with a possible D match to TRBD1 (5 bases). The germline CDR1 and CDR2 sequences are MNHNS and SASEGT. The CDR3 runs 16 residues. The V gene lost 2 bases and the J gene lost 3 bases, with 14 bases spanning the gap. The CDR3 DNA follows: TGTGCCAGCAGTGAACGGGGGATTGGGAACAATCAGCCCCAGCATTTT. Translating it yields CASSERGIGNNQPQHF.

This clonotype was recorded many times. The CDR3 coding sequence is TGTGCCAGCAGTTTTGGAGGGCCGGGAAACACCATATATTTT. The encoded protein is CASSFGGPGNTIYF. The V call is TRBV28, the J call TRBJ1-3; D remains ambiguous. The CDR3 length is 14 residues. V was trimmed by 3 bases and J by 4 bases, leaving 10 bases between them. Germline CDR1 MDHEN, CDR2 SYDVKM.

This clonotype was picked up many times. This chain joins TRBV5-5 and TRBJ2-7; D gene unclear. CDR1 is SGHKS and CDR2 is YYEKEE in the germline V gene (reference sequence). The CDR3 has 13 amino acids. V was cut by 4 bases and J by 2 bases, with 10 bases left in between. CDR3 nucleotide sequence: TGTGCCAGCAGCCTACAGACCGCCTACGAGCAGTACTTC. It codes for CASSLQTAYEQYF. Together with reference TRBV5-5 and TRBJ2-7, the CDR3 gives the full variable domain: DAGVTQSPTHLIKTRGQQVTLRCSPISGHKSVSWYQQVLGQGPQFIFQYYEKEERGRGNFPDRFSARQFPNYSSELNVNALLLGDSALYLCASSLQTAYEQYFGPGTRLTVT.

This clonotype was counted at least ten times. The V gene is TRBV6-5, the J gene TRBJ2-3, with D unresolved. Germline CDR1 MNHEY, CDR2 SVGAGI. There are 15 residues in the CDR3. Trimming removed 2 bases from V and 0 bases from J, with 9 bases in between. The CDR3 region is CASSYGRISTDTQYF. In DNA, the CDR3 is TGTGCCAGCAGTTACGGACGGATAAGCACAGATACGCAGTATTTT.

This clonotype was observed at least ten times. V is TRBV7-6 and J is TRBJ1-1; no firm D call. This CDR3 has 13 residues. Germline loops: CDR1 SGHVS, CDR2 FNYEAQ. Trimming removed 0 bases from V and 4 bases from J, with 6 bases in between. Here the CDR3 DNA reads TGTGCCAGCAGCTTAGCGCTCACCACTGAAGCTTTCTTT. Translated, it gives CASSLALTTEAFF.

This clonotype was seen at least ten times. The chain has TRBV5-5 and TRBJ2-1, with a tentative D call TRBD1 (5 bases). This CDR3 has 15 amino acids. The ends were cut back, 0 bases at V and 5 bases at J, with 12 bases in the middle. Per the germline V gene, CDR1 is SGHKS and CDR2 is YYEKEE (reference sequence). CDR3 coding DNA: TGTGCCAGCAGCTTGGCCCAGGGAATCGACAATGAGCAGTTCTTC. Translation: CASSLAQGIDNEQFF.

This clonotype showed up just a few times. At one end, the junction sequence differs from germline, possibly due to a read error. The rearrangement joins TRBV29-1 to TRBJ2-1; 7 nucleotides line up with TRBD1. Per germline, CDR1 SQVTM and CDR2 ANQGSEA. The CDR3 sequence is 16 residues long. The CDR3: CNVEEGAGTSLNEQFF. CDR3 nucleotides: TGCAACGTTGAAGAGGGGGCCGGGACATCCCTCAATGAGCAGTTCTTC.

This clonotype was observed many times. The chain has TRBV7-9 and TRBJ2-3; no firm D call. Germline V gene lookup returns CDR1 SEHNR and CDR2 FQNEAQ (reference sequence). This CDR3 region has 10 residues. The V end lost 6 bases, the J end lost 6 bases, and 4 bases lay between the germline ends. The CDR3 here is CASSRDTQYF. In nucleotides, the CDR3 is TGTGCCAGCAGTCGGGATACGCAGTATTTT.

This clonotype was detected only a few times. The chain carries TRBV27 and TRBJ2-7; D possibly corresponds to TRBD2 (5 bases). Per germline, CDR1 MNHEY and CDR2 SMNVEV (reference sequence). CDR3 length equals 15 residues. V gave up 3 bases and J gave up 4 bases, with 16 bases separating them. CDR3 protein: CASSFEAATSYEQYF. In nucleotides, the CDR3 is TGTGCCAGCAGTTTCGAAGCGGCGACCTCGTACGAGCAGTACTTC.

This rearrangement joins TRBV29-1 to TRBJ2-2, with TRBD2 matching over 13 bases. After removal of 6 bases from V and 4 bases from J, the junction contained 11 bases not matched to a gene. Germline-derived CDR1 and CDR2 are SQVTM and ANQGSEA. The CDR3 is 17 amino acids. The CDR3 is CSVKLAGGPSLTGELFF. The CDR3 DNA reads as TGCAGCGTAAAACTAGCGGGAGGGCCATCACTCACCGGGGAGCTGTTTTTT.

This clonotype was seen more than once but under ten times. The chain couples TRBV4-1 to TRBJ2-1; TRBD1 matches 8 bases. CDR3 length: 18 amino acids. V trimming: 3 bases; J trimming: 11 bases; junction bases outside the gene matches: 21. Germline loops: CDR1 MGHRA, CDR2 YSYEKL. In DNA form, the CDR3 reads TGCGCCAGCAGCCACGGACAGGGAAGGCGACTAGATGACCTGAAGCAGTTCTTC. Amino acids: CASSHGQGRRLDDLKQFF.

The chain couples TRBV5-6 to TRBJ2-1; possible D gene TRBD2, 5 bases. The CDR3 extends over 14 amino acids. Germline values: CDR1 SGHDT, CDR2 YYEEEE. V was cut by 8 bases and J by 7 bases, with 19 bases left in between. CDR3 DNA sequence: TGTGCCAGGAGCACCGGGATAGGGCGGAATGAGCAGTTCTTC. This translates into CARSTGIGRNEQFF.

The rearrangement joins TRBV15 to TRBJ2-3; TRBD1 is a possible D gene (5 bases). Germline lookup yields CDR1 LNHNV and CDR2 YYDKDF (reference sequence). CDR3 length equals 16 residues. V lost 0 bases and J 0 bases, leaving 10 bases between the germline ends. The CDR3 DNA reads TGTGCCACCAGCAGAGATCACCAGGGTAGCACAGATACGCAGTATTTT. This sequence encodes CATSRDHQGSTDTQYF.

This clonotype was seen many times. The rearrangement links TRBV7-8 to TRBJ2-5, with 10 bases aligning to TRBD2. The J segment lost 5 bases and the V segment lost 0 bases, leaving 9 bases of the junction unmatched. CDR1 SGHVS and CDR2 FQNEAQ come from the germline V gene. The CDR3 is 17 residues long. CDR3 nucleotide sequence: TGTGCCAGCAGCTTAGCGCGGACCGGACTAGCGGTGGAGACCCAGTACTTC. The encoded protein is CASSLARTGLAVETQYF.

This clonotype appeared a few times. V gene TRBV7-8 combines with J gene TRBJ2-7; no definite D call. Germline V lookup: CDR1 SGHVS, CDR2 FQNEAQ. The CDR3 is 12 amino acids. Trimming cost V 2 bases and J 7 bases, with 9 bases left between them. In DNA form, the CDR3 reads TGTGCCAGCAGCTTAAGAGGTGGTGAGCAGTACGTC. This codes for CASSLRGGEQYV.

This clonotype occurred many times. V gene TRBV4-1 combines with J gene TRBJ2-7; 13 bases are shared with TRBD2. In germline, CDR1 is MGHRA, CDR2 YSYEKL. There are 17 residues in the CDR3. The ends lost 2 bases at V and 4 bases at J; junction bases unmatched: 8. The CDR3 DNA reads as TGCGCCAGCAGCCAACCTGGGACTAGCGGGGCGTTTTACGAGCAGTACTTC. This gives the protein CASSQPGTSGAFYEQYF.

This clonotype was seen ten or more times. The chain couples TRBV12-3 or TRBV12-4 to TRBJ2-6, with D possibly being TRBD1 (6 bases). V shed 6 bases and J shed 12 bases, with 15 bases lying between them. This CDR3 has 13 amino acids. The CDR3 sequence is CASRLTGPAVLTF. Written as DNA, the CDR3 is TGTGCCAGCAGGCTGACAGGCCCCGCCGTCCTGACTTTC.

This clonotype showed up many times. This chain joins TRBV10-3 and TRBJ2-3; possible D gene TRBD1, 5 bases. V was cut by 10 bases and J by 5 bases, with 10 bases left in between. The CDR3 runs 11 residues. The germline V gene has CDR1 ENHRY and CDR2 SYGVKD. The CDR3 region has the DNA TGTGCCACCAATCAGGGAGATACGCAGTATTTT. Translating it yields CATNQGDTQYF.

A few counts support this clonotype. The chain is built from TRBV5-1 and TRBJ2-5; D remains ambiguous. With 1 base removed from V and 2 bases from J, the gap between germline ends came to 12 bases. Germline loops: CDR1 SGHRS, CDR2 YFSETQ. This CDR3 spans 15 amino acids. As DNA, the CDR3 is TGCGCCAGCAGCTTGTGGTGGGGTAGGCAAGAGACCCAGTACTTC. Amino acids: CASSLWWGRQETQYF.

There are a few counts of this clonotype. The CDR3 nucleotides read TGTGCCAGCAGCTTAGGGGGCGCGGTTGAGACCCAGTACTTC. It is translated as CASSLGGAVETQYF. This chain connects TRBV7-2 to TRBJ2-5; the D gene is possibly TRBD1 (5 bases). Germline V CDR1 and CDR2: SGHTA, FQGNSA. V lost 1 base to trimming and J lost 5 bases, with 11 bases between them. This CDR3 region has 14 residues.

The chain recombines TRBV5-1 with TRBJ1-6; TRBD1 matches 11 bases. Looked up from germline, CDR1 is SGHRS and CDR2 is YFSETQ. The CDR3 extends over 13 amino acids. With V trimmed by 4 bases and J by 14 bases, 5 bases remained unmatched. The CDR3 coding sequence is TGCGCCAGCAGCGGACAGGGGGCTACGTCCCTCCACTTT. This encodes CASSGQGATSLHF.

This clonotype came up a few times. The CDR3 DNA sequence: TGTGCCAGCAGCAAGACAGGGAGTGTAGAGACCCAGTACTTC. Translated, it gives CASSKTGSVETQYF. V gene TRBV11-2 combines with J gene TRBJ2-5; 7 bases match TRBD1. V dropped 5 bases and J dropped 4; count of bases not matched to a gene: 7. This CDR3 contains 14 residues. Germline V gene lookup returns CDR1 SGHAT and CDR2 FQNNGV.